These 21 T cell receptor beta chains came from one sample sequenced in a study of T cells after yellow fever vaccination. MiXCR, run by TCRdb on the 5' RACE reads, gives a single entry per CDR3 protein. Among roughly 170,000 distinct CDR3 sequences listed, 6.2% were seen once. The sample consisted of CD4+ T cells sorted from PBMCs, taken on the day of the first yellow fever vaccination. All receptors come from a man in his late teens or twenties who received the YFV17D yellow fever vaccine.

Concerning this clonotype: This may come from a read error, since a much larger clone is one base off. The chain employs TRBV4-3 and TRBJ2-2; no definite D call. CDR1 LGHNA and CDR2 YSLEER come from the germline V gene. This CDR3 has 15 amino acids. CDR3 in DNA: TGCGCCTGCAGCCTTCTTTTGGGGAACACCGGGGAGCTGTTTTTT. This encodes CACSLLLGNTGELFF.

This clonotype was observed once. The chain is built from TRBV20-1 and TRBJ2-3, with D tentatively TRBD1 or TRBD2 (6 bases each). CDR1 DFQATT and CDR2 SNEGSKA come from the germline V gene (reference sequence). Trimming took 8 bases from V and 6 from J, leaving 18 bases between them. The CDR3 has 13 residues. The CDR3 DNA sequence: TGCAGTACCCGAAACGGGGGCGGGGATACGCAGTATTTT. It specifies CSTRNGGGDTQYF.

The chain combines TRBV20-1 with TRBJ2-1; D is perhaps TRBD1 (6 bases). Between the trimmed V and J ends, which lost 3 bases and 6 bases, there was a span of 15 bases. This CDR3 comprises 14 residues. CDR1 DFQATT and CDR2 SNEGSKA come from the germline V gene (reference sequence). The CDR3 reads CSARKADRTNEQFF. For the CDR3, the DNA is TGCAGTGCTAGGAAAGCGGACAGAACCAATGAGCAGTTCTTC.

The table lists this clonotype with many counts. The J gene is TRBJ2-7, the V gene TRBV15; D possibly corresponds to TRBD2 (5 bases). Between the trimmed V and J ends, which lost 1 base and 3 bases, there was a span of 13 bases. This CDR3 is 15 amino acids long. Germline assignment: CDR1 LNHNV and CDR2 YYDKDF (reference sequence). The CDR3 DNA reads TGTGCCACCAGCAGAGGAGGGAACGTTAACTACGAGCAGTACTTC. Its protein is CATSRGGNVNYEQYF.

Only a few counts were recorded for this clonotype. The chain recombines TRBV5-4 with TRBJ2-1; D perhaps matches TRBD2 (7 bases). V was shortened by 2 bases and J by 8 bases, with 14 bases between the two germline ends. Looked up from germline, CDR1 is SGHNT and CDR2 is YYREEE (reference sequence). This CDR3 is 14 amino acids long. DNA of the CDR3: TGTGCCAGCAGCTTTCGCGGGGGCAAGGATGAGCAGTTCTTC. This encodes CASSFRGGKDEQFF.

This clonotype was picked up many times. V is TRBV5-1 and J is TRBJ1-2; unclear D gene. Germline V gene data show CDR1 as SGHRS and CDR2 as YFSETQ. Trimming stripped 0 bases from V and 2 bases from J, with 5 bases between. The CDR3 is made up of 13 amino acids. For the CDR3, the DNA is TGCGCCAGCAGCTTGGAACAGAACTATGGCTACACCTTC. Translated, it gives CASSLEQNYGYTF.

In its sample, this clonotype was seen a few times. The rearrangement links TRBV28 to TRBJ2-7, with D perhaps matching TRBD1 (6 bases). The V end lost 6 bases, the J end lost 4 bases, and 13 bases lay between the germline ends. Germline loops: CDR1 MDHEN, CDR2 SYDVKM. The CDR3 runs to 13 residues. In DNA, the CDR3 is TGTGCCAGCAGGAGGCAGGGGAGTTACGAGCAGTACTTC. Residues: CASRRQGSYEQYF.

This clonotype was detected a few times. The CDR3 sequence is CATSYGNQPQHF. For the CDR3, the DNA is TGTGCCACCAGTTACGGCAATCAGCCCCAGCATTTT. The chain is built from TRBV24-1 and TRBJ1-5, with D unresolved. The CDR3 sequence is 12 residues long. Germline V gives CDR1 KGHDR, CDR2 SFDVKD. V dropped 6 bases and J dropped 2 bases, with 4 bases sitting between them.

Turning to this clonotype: A much bigger clone sits one base away, suggesting this may be a read error. The rearrangement uses TRBV4-1 and TRBJ2-3; 8 bases align to TRBD1. CDR1 and CDR2 (germline): MGHRA, YSYEKL. CDR3 length: 16 residues. CDR3: CVSSPTKTGVTDTQYF. In DNA form, the CDR3 reads TGCGTCAGCAGCCCTACAAAGACAGGGGTGACAGATACGCAGTATTTT.

On this clonotype: A much bigger clone sits one base away, suggesting this may be a read error. The chain carries TRBV9 and TRBJ1-2; weak D call: TRBD1 (6 bases). Trimming took 8 bases from V and 3 from J, leaving 17 bases between them. The CDR3 has 14 amino acids. CDR1 and CDR2 (germline): SGDLS, YYNGEE. The CDR3 nucleotides read TGTGCCAGTACACGGGTACAGGGCGACTATGGCTACACCTTC. This gives the protein CASTRVQGDYGYTF. Full variable domain (rest looked up from reference TRBV9 and TRBJ1-2): DSGVTQTPKHLITATGQRVTLRCSPRSGDLSVYWYQQSLDQGLQFLIQYYNGEERAKGNILERFSAQQFPDLHSELNLSSLELGDSALYFCASTRVQGDYGYTFGSGTRLTVV.

This clonotype turned up a few times. The V gene is TRBV27, the J gene TRBJ1-2, with D maybe TRBD1 (5 bases). From germline, CDR1 is MNHEY and CDR2 SMNVEV (reference sequence). Trimming stripped 3 bases from V and 7 bases from J, with 18 bases between. The CDR3 sequence is 15 residues long. As DNA, the CDR3 is TGTGCCAGCAGTTTCGGGAACCAGGGAATGGGTGGCTACACCTTC. Protein product: CASSFGNQGMGGYTF.

This clonotype was counted between two and nine times. The chain couples TRBV12-3 or TRBV12-4 to TRBJ2-2; 11 nucleotides align to TRBD2. The trim removed 8 bases at V and 8 bases at J, leaving 10 bases unmatched. The CDR3 is made up of 15 amino acids. The CDR3 loop reads CASAERLAGRGELFF. In DNA form, the CDR3 reads TGTGCCAGCGCCGAAAGACTAGCGGGGAGAGGGGAGCTGTTTTTT.

This clonotype appeared a few times. Being one base from a much bigger clone, this may be a read error. The gene calls are TRBV18 and TRBJ2-3; 7 nucleotides line up with TRBD2. The CDR3 has 13 amino acids. The junction had 3 bases not matched to a gene; V was cut back by 4 bases and J by 5 bases. Germline lookup yields CDR1 KGHSH and CDR2 LQKENI. CDR3 sequence (DNA): TGTGCCAGCTCACAGGGGAGGGTAGATACGCAGTATTTT. This translates into CASSQGRVDTQYF.

As to this clonotype: Possible read error: a much larger clone is one base away. The V call is TRBV20-1, the J call TRBJ2-7; D gene unclear. The V gene lost 3 bases and the J gene lost 3 bases, with 15 bases spanning the gap. CDR3 length equals 14 residues. Germline-derived CDR1 and CDR2 are DFQATT and SNEGSKA (reference sequence). The CDR3 nucleotides read TGCAGTGCTAGGTTGATCGTCACCCGCTACGAGCAGTACTTC. It specifies CSARLIVTRYEQYF.

In this sample, this clonotype turned up many times. The rearrangement joins TRBV5-5 to TRBJ2-1, with D possibly TRBD2 on 6 matching bases. This CDR3 contains 17 residues. With 1 base removed from V and 6 bases from J, the gap between germline ends came to 20 bases. CDR1 is SGHKS, CDR2 YYEKEE, per germline (reference sequence). The CDR3 here is CASSLRDSGGVPNEQFF. CDR3 DNA: TGTGCCAGCAGCTTGCGGGACTCCGGGGGTGTACCCAATGAGCAGTTCTTC.

This clonotype has ten or more counts. V is TRBV7-9 and J is TRBJ2-5; 9 bases are a match to TRBD1. This CDR3 region has 14 residues. V shed 5 bases, J shed 4 bases, and the junction held 5 bases outside the gene matches. CDR1 is SEHNR and CDR2 is FQNEAQ in the germline V gene (reference sequence). CDR3 sequence: CASSITGGRETQYF. The CDR3 coding sequence is TGTGCCAGCAGCATCACAGGGGGCCGAGAGACCCAGTACTTC. Filled out from reference TRBV7-9 and TRBJ2-5, the complete variable domain reads DTGVSQNPRHKITKRGQNVTFRCDPISEHNRLYWYRQTLGQGPEFLTYFQNEAQLEKSRLLSDRFSAERPKGSFSTLEIQRTEQGDSAMYLCASSITGGRETQYFGPGTRLLVL.

This clonotype was observed many times. J is TRBJ1-5 and V is TRBV7-8; TRBD1 might be the D (5 bases). The CDR3 extends over 13 amino acids. The V gene lost 5 bases and the J gene lost 11 bases, with 16 bases spanning the gap. In germline, CDR1 is SGHVS, CDR2 FQNEAQ. The CDR3 DNA reads TGTGCCAGCAGCAAGCCAGGGAGGGCTGCCCAGCATTTT. It is translated as CASSKPGRAAQHF.

This clonotype was counted only a few times. The chain is built from TRBV12-3 or TRBV12-4 and TRBJ2-2; D is ambiguous. The V gene lost 5 bases and the J gene lost 1 base, with 14 bases spanning the gap. This CDR3 comprises 16 residues. The CDR3 protein is CASSDLGRMNTGELFF. CDR3 sequence (DNA): TGTGCCAGCAGTGACCTGGGAAGGATGAACACCGGGGAGCTGTTTTTT.

This CDR3 is CSVAGGETQYF. In nucleotides, the CDR3 is TGCAGCGTTGCAGGGGGAGAGACCCAGTACTTC. The chain links TRBV29-1 to TRBJ2-5; 7 nucleotides match TRBD1. The CDR3 extends over 11 amino acids. With 4 bases clipped from V and 4 bases from J, the junction kept 0 bases outside the gene matches. Germline CDR1 is SQVTM and CDR2 is ANQGSEA.

In DNA form, the CDR3 reads TGTGCCAGCAGCGTAAGTGAGGACTATGGCTACACCTTC. Translating gives CASSVSEDYGYTF. V gene TRBV9 combines with J gene TRBJ1-2; D gene ambiguous. The CDR3 covers 13 residues. Trimming removed 1 base at V and 3 bases at J, with 7 bases between. Germline loops: CDR1 SGDLS, CDR2 YYNGEE.

This clonotype was recorded at least ten times. The rearrangement joins TRBV6-2 or TRBV6-3 to TRBJ1-1; no clear D. Deletions cut 6 bases from V and 11 bases from J, with 19 bases between. This CDR3 is 13 amino acids long. CDR1 MNHEY and CDR2 SVGEGT come from the germline V gene. The CDR3 protein is CASSLPGRRLAFF. The CDR3 DNA follows: TGTGCCAGCAGCCTTCCGGGCCGCCGACTGGCTTTCTTT.